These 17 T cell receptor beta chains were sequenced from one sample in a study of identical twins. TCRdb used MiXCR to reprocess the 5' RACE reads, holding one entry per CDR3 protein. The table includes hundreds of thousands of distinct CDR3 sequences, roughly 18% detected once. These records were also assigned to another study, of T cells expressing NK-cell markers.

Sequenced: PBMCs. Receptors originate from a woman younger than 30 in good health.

CDR3 in amino acids: CASSRGRSGGDNEQFF. DNA of the CDR3: TGTGCCAGCAGCCGCGGCCGGAGCGGGGGGGACAATGAGCAGTTCTTC. This sequence joins TRBV4-2 and TRBJ2-1, with 10 bases that match TRBD2. Per germline, CDR1 LGHNA and CDR2 YNFKEQ. The CDR3 loop spans 16 amino acids. V trimming: 4 bases; J trimming: 5 bases; junction bases outside the gene matches: 8.

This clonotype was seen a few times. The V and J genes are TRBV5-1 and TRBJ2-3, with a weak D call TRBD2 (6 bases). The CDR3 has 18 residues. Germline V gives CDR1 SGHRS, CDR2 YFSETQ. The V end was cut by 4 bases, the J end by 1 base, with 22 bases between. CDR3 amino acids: CASSLRIGSHKGTDTQYF. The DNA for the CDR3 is TGCGCCAGCAGCCTTCGGATCGGGAGTCACAAAGGCACAGATACGCAGTATTTT.

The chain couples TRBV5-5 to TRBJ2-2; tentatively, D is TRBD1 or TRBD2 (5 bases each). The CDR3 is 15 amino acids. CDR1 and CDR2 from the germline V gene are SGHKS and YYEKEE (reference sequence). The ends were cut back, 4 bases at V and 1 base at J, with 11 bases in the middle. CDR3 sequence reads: CASSRDRWNTGELFF. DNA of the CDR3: TGTGCCAGCAGCCGGGACCGTTGGAACACCGGGGAGCTGTTTTTT.

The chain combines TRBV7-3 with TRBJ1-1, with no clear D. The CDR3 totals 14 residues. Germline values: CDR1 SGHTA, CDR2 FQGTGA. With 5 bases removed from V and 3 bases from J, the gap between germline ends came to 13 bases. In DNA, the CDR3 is TGTGCCAGCAGCGAAAAGGGCTGGGACACTGAAGCTTTCTTT. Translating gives CASSEKGWDTEAFF.

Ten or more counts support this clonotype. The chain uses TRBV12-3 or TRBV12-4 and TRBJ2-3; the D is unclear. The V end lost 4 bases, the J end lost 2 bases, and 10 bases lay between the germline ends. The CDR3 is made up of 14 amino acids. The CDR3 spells CASSSDATTDTQYF. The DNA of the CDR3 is TGTGCCAGCAGTTCGGACGCGACCACAGATACGCAGTATTTT.

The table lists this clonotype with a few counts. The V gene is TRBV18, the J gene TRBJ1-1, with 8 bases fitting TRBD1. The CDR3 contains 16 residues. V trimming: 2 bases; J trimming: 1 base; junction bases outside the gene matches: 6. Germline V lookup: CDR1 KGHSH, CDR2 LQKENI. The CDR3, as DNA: TGTGCCAGCTCACCAAATATACAGGGGGGGAACACTGAAGCTTTCTTT. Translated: CASSPNIQGGNTEAFF.

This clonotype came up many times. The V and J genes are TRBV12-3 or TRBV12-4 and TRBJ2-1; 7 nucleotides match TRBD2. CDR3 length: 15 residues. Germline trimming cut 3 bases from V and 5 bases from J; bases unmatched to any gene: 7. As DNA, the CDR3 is TGTGCCAGCAGTTTGTACAGCGGGACTGACAATGAGCAGTTCTTC. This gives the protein CASSLYSGTDNEQFF.

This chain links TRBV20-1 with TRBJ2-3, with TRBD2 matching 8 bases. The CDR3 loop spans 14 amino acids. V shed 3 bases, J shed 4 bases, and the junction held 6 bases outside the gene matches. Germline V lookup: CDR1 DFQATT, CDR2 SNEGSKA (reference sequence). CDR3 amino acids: CSARIGGRSDTQYF. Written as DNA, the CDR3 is TGCAGTGCTAGGATCGGCGGGAGGTCAGATACGCAGTATTTT.

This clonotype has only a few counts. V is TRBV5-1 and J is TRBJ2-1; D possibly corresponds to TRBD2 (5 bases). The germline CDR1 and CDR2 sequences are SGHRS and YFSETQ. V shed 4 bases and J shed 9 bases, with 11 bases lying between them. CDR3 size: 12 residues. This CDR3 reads CASSPAGSEQFF. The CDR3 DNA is TGCGCCAGCAGCCCGGCGGGTAGTGAGCAGTTCTTC.

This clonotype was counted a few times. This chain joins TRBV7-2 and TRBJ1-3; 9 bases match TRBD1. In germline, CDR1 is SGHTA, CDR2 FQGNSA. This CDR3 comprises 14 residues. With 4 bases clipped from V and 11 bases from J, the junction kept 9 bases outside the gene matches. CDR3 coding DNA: TGTGCCAGCAGCTATAGGACAGGGGAGAATCCCATATATTTT. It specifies CASSYRTGENPIYF.

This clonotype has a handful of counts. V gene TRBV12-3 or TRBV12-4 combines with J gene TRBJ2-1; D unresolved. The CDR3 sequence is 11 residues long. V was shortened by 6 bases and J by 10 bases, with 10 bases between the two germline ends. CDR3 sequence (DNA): TGTGCCAGCAGAAGAGAGACAGAGCAGTTCTTC. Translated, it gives CASRRETEQFF.

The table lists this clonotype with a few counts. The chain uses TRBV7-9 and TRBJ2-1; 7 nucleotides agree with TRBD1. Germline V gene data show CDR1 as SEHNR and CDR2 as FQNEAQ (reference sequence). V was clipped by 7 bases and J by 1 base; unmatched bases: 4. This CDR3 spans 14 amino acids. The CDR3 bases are TGTGCCAGCACCAGGGACAGTTCCTACAATGAGCAGTTCTTC. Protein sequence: CASTRDSSYNEQFF.

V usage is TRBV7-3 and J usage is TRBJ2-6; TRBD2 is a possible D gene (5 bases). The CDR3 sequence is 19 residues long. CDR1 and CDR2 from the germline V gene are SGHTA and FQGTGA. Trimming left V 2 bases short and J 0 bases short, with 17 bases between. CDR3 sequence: CASSLFAADSLSGANVLTF. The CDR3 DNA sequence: TGTGCCAGCAGCTTATTTGCCGCGGACTCCCTCTCTGGGGCCAACGTCCTGACTTTC.

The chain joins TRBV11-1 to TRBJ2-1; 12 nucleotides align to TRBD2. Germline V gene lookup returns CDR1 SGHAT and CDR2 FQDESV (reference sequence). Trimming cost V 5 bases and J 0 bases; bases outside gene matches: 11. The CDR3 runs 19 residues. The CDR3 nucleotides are TGTGCCAGCAGCCCGCGACTAGCGGGGGCCATCGCCTCCTACAATGAGCAGTTCTTC. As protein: CASSPRLAGAIASYNEQFF. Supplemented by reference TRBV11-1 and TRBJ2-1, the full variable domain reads EAEVAQSPRYKITEKSQAVAFWCDPISGHATLYWYRQILGQGPELLVQFQDESVVDDSQLPKDRFSAERLKGVDSTLKIQPAELGDSAMYLCASSPRLAGAIASYNEQFFGPGTRLTVL.

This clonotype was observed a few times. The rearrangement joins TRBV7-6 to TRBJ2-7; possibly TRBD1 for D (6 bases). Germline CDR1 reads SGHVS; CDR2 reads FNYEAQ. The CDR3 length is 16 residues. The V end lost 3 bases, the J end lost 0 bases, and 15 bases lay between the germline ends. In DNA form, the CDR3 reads TGTGCCAGCAGCTTCGACGGGACACGGTCCTCCTACGAGCAGTACTTC. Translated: CASSFDGTRSSYEQYF. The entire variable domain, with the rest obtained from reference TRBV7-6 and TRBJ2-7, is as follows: GAGVSQSPRYKVTKRGQDVALRCDPISGHVSLYWYRQALGQGPEFLTYFNYEAQQDKSGLPNDRFSAERPEGSISTLTIQRTEQRDSAMYRCASSFDGTRSSYEQYFGPGTRLTVT.

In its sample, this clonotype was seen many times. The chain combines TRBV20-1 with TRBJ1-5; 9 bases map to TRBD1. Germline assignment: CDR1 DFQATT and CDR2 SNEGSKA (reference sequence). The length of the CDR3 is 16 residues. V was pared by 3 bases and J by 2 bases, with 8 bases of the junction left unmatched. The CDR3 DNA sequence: TGCAGTGCTAGGAAGGGACAGGGTATGGGCAATCAGCCCCAGCATTTT. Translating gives CSARKGQGMGNQPQHF.

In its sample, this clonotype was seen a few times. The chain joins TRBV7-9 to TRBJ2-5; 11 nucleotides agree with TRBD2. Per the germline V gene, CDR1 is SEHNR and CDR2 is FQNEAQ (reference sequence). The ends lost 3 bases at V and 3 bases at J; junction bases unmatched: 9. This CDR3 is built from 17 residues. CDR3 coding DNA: TGTGCCAGCAGCTTTACCAAGACTAGCGGGGACAAAGAGACCCAGTACTTC. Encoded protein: CASSFTKTSGDKETQYF.